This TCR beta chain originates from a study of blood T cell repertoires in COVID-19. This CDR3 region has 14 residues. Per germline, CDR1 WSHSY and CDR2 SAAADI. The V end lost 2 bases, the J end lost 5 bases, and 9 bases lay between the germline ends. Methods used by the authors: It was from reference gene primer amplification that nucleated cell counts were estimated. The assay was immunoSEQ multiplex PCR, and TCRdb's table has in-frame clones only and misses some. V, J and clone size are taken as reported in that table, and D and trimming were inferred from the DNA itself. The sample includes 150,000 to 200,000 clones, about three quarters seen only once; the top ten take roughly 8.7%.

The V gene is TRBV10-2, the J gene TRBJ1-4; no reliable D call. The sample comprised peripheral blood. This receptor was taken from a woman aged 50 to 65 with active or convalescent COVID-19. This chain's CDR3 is CASSEAGSNEKLFF. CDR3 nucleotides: TGCGCCAGCAGTGAGGCGGGATCGAATGAAAAACTGTTTTTT.